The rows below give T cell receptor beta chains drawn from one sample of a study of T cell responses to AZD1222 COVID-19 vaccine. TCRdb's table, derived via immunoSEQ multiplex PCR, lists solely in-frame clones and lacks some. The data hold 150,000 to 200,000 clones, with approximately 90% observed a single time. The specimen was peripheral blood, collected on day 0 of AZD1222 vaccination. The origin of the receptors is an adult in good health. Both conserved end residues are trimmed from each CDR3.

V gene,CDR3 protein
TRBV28,ASSLPGQTDTQY
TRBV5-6,ASSLGRFGNTIY
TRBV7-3,ASSPGLAGVNEQF
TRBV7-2,ASSSTLLLAGKNEQF
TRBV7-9,ASSFLPPHRGDITGYT
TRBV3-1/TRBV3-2,ASSPGGLGTAYYEQY
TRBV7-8,ASSMSGAKYEQY
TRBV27,ASRASGTGELF
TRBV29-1,SVGETPPHEQY
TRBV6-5,ASFTATNYGYT
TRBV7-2,ASSLYRAYGYT
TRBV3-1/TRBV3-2,ASSLGGGNTEAF
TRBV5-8,ASSFWTGGSNQPQH
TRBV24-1,ATSGLGNTIY
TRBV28,ASSFRQPLSTDTQY
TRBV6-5,ASSRQGASQPQH
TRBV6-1,ASSVRREMKGNTIY
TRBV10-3,ATTTGLAEGKNIQY
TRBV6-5,ASSYWGRGSTEAF
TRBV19,ASRSFGGATYQPQH
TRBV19,ASIDLTTNEKLF
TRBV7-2,ASSLQGWASPLH
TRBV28,ASSHPTSGGYEQY
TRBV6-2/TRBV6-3,ASSAQSNTEAF
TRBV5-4,ASSFTPNSGNTIY
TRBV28,ASLGTGVFKVSPLH
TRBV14,ASSQGGDRRPLH
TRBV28,ASEGLAGGLTGELF
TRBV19,ASRGQGRETEAF
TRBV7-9,ASSPGLDLNEQF
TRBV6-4,ASSEKGDGNTIY
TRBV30,ACQESGNTIY
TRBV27,ASSLGSWQVNEKLF
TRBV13,ASRLTGAASYEQY
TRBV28,ASSLGHFSNQPQH
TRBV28,ASRRQSFNEKLF
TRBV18,ASSPFTGQGVDQPQH
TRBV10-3,AISDQRLAGGPAEQF
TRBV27,ASSPHKGTEAF
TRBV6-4,ASSPSQGETQY
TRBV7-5,ARSLHRDRRVDTQY